The 13 T cell receptor beta chains listed next were all sequenced from one sample in a study. TCRdb re-called the 5' RACE reads through MiXCR, storing one row per CDR3 protein. The data show about 11,000 distinct CDR3 sequences, around 47% seen once. The specimen sequenced was tumor-infiltrating naive CD4+ T cells sorted from the breast tumor. The subset denotes: naive CD4+ T cells, CD4+CD45RA+CD25-. The receptor source for this set is a female donor with breast cancer.

This sequence joins TRBV5-1 and TRBJ2-5; no firm D call. Deletions cut 0 bases from V and 4 bases from J, with 10 bases between. The CDR3 has 14 amino acids. Germline lookup yields CDR1 SGHRS and CDR2 YFSETQ. CDR3 nucleotide sequence: TGCGCCAGCAGCTTGGGCCTCGGAACAGAGACCCAGTACTTC. Protein product: CASSLGLGTETQYF.

To note about this clonotype: A much larger clone differs from this one at a single base, so this may be a read error. The chain couples TRBV6-4 to TRBJ2-2; D uncertain. Trimming shortened V by 4 bases and J by 3 bases, and 6 bases separated the two germline ends. Looked up from germline, CDR1 is MRHNA and CDR2 is SNTAGT. This CDR3 is built from 13 residues. CDR3 in DNA: TGTGCCAGCAGTGCAGAGGACACCGGGGAGCTGTTTTTT. It codes for CASSAEDTGELFF.

This clonotype was seen only a few times. CDR3 protein: CASSLAAAYEQYF. CDR3 in DNA: TGTGCCAGCAGTTTGGCGGCGGCCTACGAGCAGTACTTC. V usage is TRBV12-3 or TRBV12-4 and J usage is TRBJ2-7; D ambiguous. With 3 bases removed from V and 2 bases from J, the gap between germline ends came to 8 bases. There are 13 residues in the CDR3.

This clonotype was found a few times. The rearrangement joins TRBV20-1 to TRBJ2-2; maybe TRBD2 (6 bases). V was trimmed by 1 base and J by 7 bases, leaving 13 bases between them. Germline CDR1 reads DFQATT; CDR2 reads SNEGSKA (reference sequence). The CDR3 contains 14 residues. DNA for the CDR3: TGCAGTGCTAGAGTGGGGGGATGGAGCGGGGAGCTGTTTTTT. Its protein product is CSARVGGWSGELFF.

The V gene is TRBV7-8, the J gene TRBJ2-7; D may be TRBD1 (6 bases). Trimming cost V 4 bases and J 4 bases, with 20 bases left between them. CDR3 length equals 16 residues. Germline V lookup: CDR1 SGHVS, CDR2 FQNEAQ. For the CDR3, the DNA is TGTGCCAGCAGCTCCATACCCGCCGGACAGAGATACGAGCAGTACTTC. It translates to CASSSIPAGQRYEQYF.

About this clonotype: Sequence at one end of the junction differs from germline and may be a read error. The chain is built from TRBV12-3 or TRBV12-4 and TRBJ2-1; D is unclear. This CDR3 region has 14 residues. For the CDR3, the DNA is TGTGCCAGCAGTTTCCTAGAACCCCCCAATGAGCAGATCTTC. Translation: CASSFLEPPNEQIF.

The chain links TRBV28 to TRBJ2-4; D ambiguous. The CDR3 has 18 residues. V dropped 6 bases and J dropped 0 bases, with 21 bases sitting between them. Germline V gene lookup returns CDR1 MDHEN and CDR2 SYDVKM. CDR3 DNA: TGTGCCAGCAGCCTTACCGACTGGGGTGATATAGCCAAAAACATTCAGTACTTC. Its translation: CASSLTDWGDIAKNIQYF.

The chain carries TRBV7-2 and TRBJ1-3; D is uncertain. V was pared by 2 bases and J by 0 bases, with 8 bases between. Germline V CDR1 and CDR2: SGHTA, FQGNSA. The CDR3 loop spans 15 amino acids. The CDR3 loop reads CASSLFSYSGNTIYF. As DNA, the CDR3 is TGTGCCAGCAGCTTATTCAGTTACTCTGGAAACACCATATATTTT.

The J gene is TRBJ2-3, the V gene TRBV20-1, with D perhaps given as TRBD1 or TRBD2 (6 bases each). CDR3 size: 15 residues. V gave up 7 bases and J gave up 2 bases, with 19 bases separating them. Germline assignment: CDR1 DFQATT and CDR2 SNEGSKA (reference sequence). DNA for the CDR3: TGCAGTGTTAGTAGGGGGGAGTGGATCACAGATACGCAGTATTTT. This codes for CSVSRGEWITDTQYF.

There are a few counts of this clonotype. The CDR3 loop is CSARDGGAMDEQFF. For the CDR3, the DNA is TGCAGTGCTAGAGATGGCGGGGCTATGGATGAGCAGTTCTTC. V usage is TRBV20-1 and J usage is TRBJ2-1, with a possible D match to TRBD2 (6 bases). Per germline, CDR1 DFQATT and CDR2 SNEGSKA (reference sequence). CDR3 length equals 14 residues. V lost 0 bases to trimming and J lost 8 bases, with 14 bases between them.

On this clonotype: The junction differs from germline at one of its ends, possibly a read error. The V gene is TRBV7-2, the J gene TRBJ2-2; D might be TRBD2 (5 bases). The V gene's germline CDR1 is SGHTA and CDR2 FQGNSA. The CDR3 contains 15 residues. The CDR3 loop is CANSKSSRRTGELFF. The CDR3 DNA is TGTGCCAACAGCAAATCTAGCAGGAGGACCGGGGAGCTGTTTTTT.

The chain is built from TRBV12-3 or TRBV12-4 and TRBJ2-7; D remains unclear. The CDR3 has 13 amino acids. V dropped 6 bases and J dropped 3 bases, with 12 bases sitting between them. CDR3 nucleotide sequence: TGTGCCAGCAGACATAGGAGCAGCTACGAGCAGTACGTC. Protein sequence: CASRHRSSYEQYV.

This chain links TRBV29-1 with TRBJ2-1; 7 positions match TRBD2. The CDR3 has 14 residues. The ends lost 4 bases at V and 0 bases at J; junction bases unmatched: 3. Germline loops: CDR1 SQVTM, CDR2 ANQGSEA. The CDR3 DNA sequence: TGCAGCGTTGTAGCGGGCTTCTCCTACAATGAGCAGTTCTTC. As protein: CSVVAGFSYNEQFF.